Included here is one T cell receptor (beta chain) sequence, with context. This CDR3 region has 18 residues. Germline CDR1 is LGHNT and CDR2 is FRNRAP. The V segment lost 1 base and the J segment 3 bases; nucleotides outside the gene matches: 10. This record belongs to a study of blood T cell repertoires in COVID-19. In the study overall: PBMCs, B-cell-depleted T cells, or T cells provided the cDNA or gDNA that made up the material.

Profiled with immunoSEQ multiplex PCR; TCRdb holds only in-frame clones, not every one. The sample consists of 150,000 to 200,000 clones, about nine tenths of them appearing once. This receptor was taken from a man between 40 and 49 years old with acute or convalescent COVID-19. The rearrangement uses TRBV12-5 and TRBJ1-4, with 8 bases fitting TRBD1. Specimen: peripheral blood. The CDR3 sequence is CASGLGPTGVGANEKLFF. The CDR3 DNA is TGTGCTAGTGGTTTGGGGCCGACAGGGGTAGGCGCTAATGAAAAACTGTTTTTT.